This TCR beta chain was profiled in a study of shared clonotypes between healthy human individuals. This CDR3 has 14 residues. Per germline, CDR1 SGDLS and CDR2 YYNGEE. The germline V and J ends were trimmed by 0 bases and 2 bases, with 8 bases remaining between them. Terminally differentiated effector memory CD45RA+ cells were left out of the naive CD8 fraction, which was CD45RO-negative and positively selected for CCR7. Sequenced by immunoSEQ multiplex PCR; TCRdb stores in-frame clones only, minus some. The sample carries some 2 million clones, around 96% recorded once. About this clone itself: Its antigen is unknown.

Findings and limits, study-wide: Clonotypes shared by all four donors outscored non-shared clonotypes in generation probability.

Sequenced: naive CD8+ T cells sorted from blood. This sequence joins TRBV9 and TRBJ1-2; tentative D call: TRBD1 (6 bases). This clonotype was obtained from a young man in good health. CDR3 sequence reads: CASSVEGGNYGYTF. As DNA, the CDR3 is TGTGCCAGCAGCGTAGAGGGGGGGAACTATGGCTACACCTTC.